One and the same sample provided the 13 T cell receptor beta chains below, sequenced in a study of OX40 agonist ivuxolimab in advanced cancers. The protocol used for the library was the immunoSEQ multiplex PCR assay. As stored in TCRdb, this immuneACCESS dataset retains in-frame rearrangements with V and J assigned. A fraction of the clones does not appear; measured against another copy, unresolved V genes explain less than half of the discrepancy, and the remainder lacks a known reason. This sample is represented by more than 12,000 clones; about 94% of them were singletons. Of the sample, approximately 22% falls within the top ten clones. The starting material was CD4+ or CD8+ T cells sorted from blood, obtained in a trial of the OX40 agonist ivuxolimab. These receptors all stem from an adult with an advanced solid tumor such as melanoma, head and neck, liver or kidney cancer.

This chain links TRBV27 with TRBJ1-1, with 8 bases that match TRBD1. Germline CDR1 and CDR2: MNHEY and SMNVEV (reference sequence). V shed 6 bases, J shed 4 bases, and the junction held 1 base outside the gene matches. The CDR3 contains 12 residues. The DNA of the CDR3 is TGTGCCAGCAGCGACAGGGGCACTGAAGCTTTCTTT. Translation: CASSDRGTEAFF.

The chain recombines TRBV19 with TRBJ2-7; TRBD1 matches 8 bases. The CDR3 loop spans 15 amino acids. Germline V lookup: CDR1 LNHDA, CDR2 SQIVND (reference sequence). The V segment lost 1 base and the J segment 3 bases; nucleotides outside the gene matches: 5. The CDR3 here is CASSIAGQGYYEQYF. The CDR3 DNA reads as TGTGCCAGTAGTATAGCCGGACAGGGTTACTACGAGCAGTACTTC.

V gene TRBV6-1 combines with J gene TRBJ2-7, with D maybe TRBD1 (6 bases). The CDR3 sequence is 13 residues long. V lost 4 bases, J lost 0 bases, and 7 bases lay in between. Looked up from germline, CDR1 is MNHNS and CDR2 is SASEGT. The CDR3 sequence is CASSGTVSYEQYF. CDR3 nucleotide sequence: TGTGCCAGCAGTGGGACAGTCTCCTACGAGCAGTACTTC.

This clone was seen once. The CDR3 spells CASSIDGGNTEAFF. DNA of the CDR3: TGTGCCAGTAGTATAGATGGGGGCAACACTGAAGCTTTCTTT. The rearrangement uses TRBV19 and TRBJ1-1; D might be TRBD1 (6 bases). The length of the CDR3 is 14 residues. From germline, CDR1 is LNHDA and CDR2 SQIVND (reference sequence). The V and J ends lost 0 bases and 2 bases respectively, with 7 bases between them. Looking up the rest from reference TRBV19 and TRBJ1-1 gives the full variable domain: DGGITQSPKYLFRKEGQNVTLSCEQNLNHDAMYWYRQDPGQGLRLIYYSQIVNDFQKGDIAEGYSVSREKKESFPLTVTSAQKNPTAFYLCASSIDGGNTEAFFGQGTRLTVV.

This chain connects TRBV10-3 to TRBJ2-1; 12 bases are a match to TRBD2. This CDR3 region has 15 residues. Germline V gene sequence: CDR1 ENHRY, CDR2 SYGVKD. With 0 bases clipped from V and 8 bases from J, the junction kept 2 bases outside the gene matches. The CDR3 DNA is TGTGCCATCAGTGAGTCGACTAGCGGGAGTTATGAGCAGTTCTTC. This gives the protein CAISESTSGSYEQFF.

The chain carries TRBV28 and TRBJ1-4; D perhaps matches TRBD1 (5 bases). Germline CDR1 MDHEN, CDR2 SYDVKM. The CDR3 loop spans 14 amino acids. V lost 5 bases to trimming and J lost 3 bases, with 10 bases between them. The CDR3 DNA is TGTGCCAGCAGTAAGGGGCTGGCTAATGAAAAACTGTTTTTT. Protein sequence: CASSKGLANEKLFF.

The V gene is TRBV9, the J gene TRBJ2-3, with D possibly matching TRBD2 (6 bases). The germline V gene has CDR1 SGDLS and CDR2 YYNGEE. With 0 bases removed from V and 1 base from J, the gap between germline ends came to 12 bases. This CDR3 region has 16 residues. For the CDR3, the DNA is TGTGCCAGCAGCGTAGGCGGCGGGGTTCGCACAGATACGCAGTATTTT. It codes for CASSVGGGVRTDTQYF.

A few counts support this clone. This rearrangement joins TRBV6-1 to TRBJ2-3; no definite D call. Looked up from germline, CDR1 is MNHNS and CDR2 is SASEGT. With 5 bases removed from V and 0 bases from J, the gap between germline ends came to 0 bases. CDR3 length: 11 residues. CDR3 in DNA: TGTGCCAGCAGTAGCACAGATACGCAGTATTTT. The encoded protein is CASSSTDTQYF.

This chain links TRBV11-2 with TRBJ2-7; 8 bases agree with TRBD2. With 6 bases clipped from V and 2 bases from J, the junction kept 3 bases outside the gene matches. The CDR3 runs to 13 residues. CDR1 and CDR2 (germline): SGHAT, FQNNGV. DNA of the CDR3: TGTGCCAGCAGGCCGGGACTAGCCTACGAGCAGTACTTC. Encoded protein: CASRPGLAYEQYF.

This chain links TRBV27 with TRBJ1-1; maybe TRBD1 (6 bases). V lost 6 bases to trimming and J lost 3 bases, with 14 bases between them. The CDR3 covers 14 residues. CDR1 and CDR2 from the germline V gene are MNHEY and SMNVEV (reference sequence). CDR3 in amino acids: CASRIGGSYTEAFF. For the CDR3, the DNA is TGTGCCAGCAGAATAGGGGGATCTTACACTGAAGCTTTCTTT.

This clone was picked up one time. This sequence joins TRBV28 and TRBJ1-5; 9 bases fit TRBD1. Trimming took 3 bases from V and 4 from J; bases not matched to a gene: 13. Germline CDR1 MDHEN, CDR2 SYDVKM. This CDR3 region has 18 residues. The CDR3 protein is CASSFQTFKTGGNQPQHF. The CDR3 nucleotides read TGTGCCAGCAGTTTCCAAACTTTCAAGACAGGGGGGAATCAGCCCCAGCATTTT.

This clone has only one observation. An end of the junction does not agree with germline; a read error may underlie this. The chain couples TRBV15 to TRBJ2-1; 9 bases agree with TRBD2. This CDR3 has 18 amino acids. The germline CDR1 and CDR2 sequences are LNHNV and YYDKDF (reference sequence). CDR3 DNA: TGTGCCACCGGAGACAGTAGCGGGGGATCTTCGAACTACAATGAGCGGTTCTTC. As protein: CATGDSSGGSSNYNERFF. The variable domain in full, with the rest retrieved from reference TRBV15 and TRBJ2-1, is DAMVIQNPRYQVTQFGKPVTLSCSQTLNHNVMYWYQQKSSQAPKLLFHYYDKDFNNEADTPDNFQSRRPNTSFCFLDIRSPGLGDTAMYLCATGDSSGGSSNYNERFFGPGTRLTVL.

The gene calls are TRBV27 and TRBJ2-7; 10 bases map to TRBD1. V was clipped by 2 bases and J by 6 bases; unmatched bases: 7. Germline assignment: CDR1 MNHEY and CDR2 SMNVEV (reference sequence). The CDR3 spans 15 residues. The CDR3 nucleotides are TGTGCCAGCAGTTTAGGGGGGACAGGGGAGGGCGAGCAGTACTTC. This sequence encodes CASSLGGTGEGEQYF.